Following are 21 T cell receptor beta chains from one sample sequenced in a study of T cell responses to AZD1222 COVID-19 vaccine. This table comes from immunoSEQ multiplex PCR, and its TCRdb copy is limited to in-frame clones, with some not included. This sample yields under 250,000 clones, of which roughly 91% are seen a single time; around 1% belongs to the top ten. The sequencing here drew on peripheral blood, taken on day 0 of MenACWY control vaccination. These receptors were obtained from an adult in good health.

The gene calls are TRBV6-5 and TRBJ1-2, with 7 positions matching TRBD1. Germline CDR1 is MNHEY and CDR2 is SVGAGI. This CDR3 region has 15 residues. The V and J ends lost 4 bases and 7 bases, in that order; junction bases with no gene match: 12. CDR3 region: CASSWGRTGGSGYTF. In DNA form, the CDR3 reads TGTGCCAGCAGTTGGGGGAGGACAGGCGGTAGTGGCTACACCTTC.

The chain links TRBV10-3 to TRBJ2-7, with TRBD1 matching 9 bases. The CDR3 spans 13 residues. The ends lost 6 bases at V and 3 bases at J; junction bases unmatched: 3. The germline V gene encodes CDR1 ENHRY and CDR2 SYGVKD. The CDR3 here is CAISRDRDYEQYF. DNA of the CDR3: TGTGCCATCAGCAGGGACAGGGACTACGAGCAGTACTTC.

The chain links TRBV7-2 to TRBJ1-3; D possibly corresponds to TRBD1 (6 bases). Per the germline V gene, CDR1 is SGHTA and CDR2 is FQGNSA. The CDR3 has 15 residues. The germline V and J ends were trimmed by 1 base and 2 bases, with 9 bases remaining between them. Written as DNA, the CDR3 is TGTGCCAGCAGCTTAGGGGGGACAACTGGAAACACCATATATTTT. Translated, it gives CASSLGGTTGNTIYF. Variable domain in full (rest from reference TRBV7-2 and TRBJ1-3): GAGVSQSPSNKVTEKGKDVELRCDPISGHTALYWYRQSLGQGLEFLIYFQGNSAPDKSGLPSDRFSAERTGGSVSTLTIQRTQQEDSAVYLCASSLGGTTGNTIYFGEGSWLTVV.

The V call is TRBV12-3 or TRBV12-4, the J call TRBJ2-3; D gene uncertain. The CDR3 runs to 12 residues. The germline V and J ends were trimmed by 5 bases and 2 bases, with 5 bases remaining between them. CDR3 loop: CASSRFTDTQYF. Written as DNA, the CDR3 is TGTGCCAGCAGTCGATTCACAGATACGCAGTATTTT.

The V call is TRBV6-5, the J call TRBJ1-2; D is possibly TRBD1 (5 bases). Germline V lookup: CDR1 MNHEY, CDR2 SVGAGI. V dropped 3 bases and J dropped 3 bases, with 11 bases sitting between them. The CDR3 runs to 14 residues. The DNA for the CDR3 is TGTGCCAGCAGTTATAGCAGGGATGACTATGGCTACACCTTC. Its translation: CASSYSRDDYGYTF.

CDR3: CASSPQGVGGTEAFF. CDR3 in DNA: TGTGCCAGCTCACCGCAGGGGGTCGGGGGCACTGAAGCTTTCTTT. The V gene is TRBV18, the J gene TRBJ1-1; 7 positions match TRBD1. This CDR3 comprises 15 residues. In germline, CDR1 is KGHSH, CDR2 LQKENI. Trimming removed 3 bases from V and 4 bases from J; junction bases left unmatched: 8. Full variable domain (missing parts from reference TRBV18 and TRBJ1-1): NAGVMQNPRHLVRRRGQEARLRCSPMKGHSHVYWYRQLPEEGLKFMVYLQKENIIDESGMPKERFSAEFPKEGPSILRIQQVVRGDSAAYFCASSPQGVGGTEAFFGQGTRLTVV.

J is TRBJ1-5 and V is TRBV28; the D is unclear. Germline V lookup: CDR1 MDHEN, CDR2 SYDVKM. This CDR3 contains 14 residues. Trimming shortened V by 6 bases and J by 3 bases, and 12 bases separated the two germline ends. The CDR3 protein is CASRPPVANQPQHF. CDR3 in DNA: TGTGCCAGCAGGCCCCCTGTGGCCAATCAGCCCCAGCATTTT.

The chain carries TRBV30 and TRBJ2-2; D unresolved. The V end was cut by 3 bases, the J end by 3 bases, with 14 bases between. The CDR3 totals 15 residues. CDR1 is GTSNPN and CDR2 is SVGIG in the germline V gene (reference sequence). The CDR3 here is CAWRGSSYHTGELFF. The CDR3 coding sequence is TGTGCCTGGAGGGGGTCCTCATACCACACCGGGGAGCTGTTTTTT.

The CDR3 loop reads CASSQAQDPKNIQYF. In DNA, the CDR3 is TGCGCCAGCAGCCAAGCTCAGGATCCCAAAAACATTCAGTACTTC. The chain has TRBV4-3 and TRBJ2-4; no clear D gene. In germline, CDR1 is LGHNA, CDR2 YSLEER. Trimming removed 1 base at V and 2 bases at J, with 9 bases between. This CDR3 comprises 15 residues.

The chain joins TRBV29-1 to TRBJ2-2; 12 bases map to TRBD2. The CDR3 covers 14 residues. The V gene's germline CDR1 is SQVTM and CDR2 ANQGSEA. V was clipped by 6 bases and J by 3 bases; unmatched bases: 2. Here the CDR3 DNA reads TGCAGCGTGCGGACTAGCGGGGACACCGGGGAGCTGTTTTTT. It is translated as CSVRTSGDTGELFF.

Of note for this clone: Likely a read error: the CDR3 ends without its conserved phenylalanine or tryptophan. It is unclear where the CDR3 begins or ends on the DNA, so no DNA is shown, and the CDR3 is as TCRdb lists it. The J gene is TRBJ1-1, the V gene TRBV28; TRBD1 was called by the table and not checked on the DNA. Germline V gene sequence: CDR1 MDHEN, CDR2 SYDVKM. The CDR3 numbers 10 amino acids, ends counted. The CDR3 loop reads CASSTPRCGA.

This clone was seen just once. The chain is built from TRBV29-1 and TRBJ1-1, with TRBD1 identical over 8 bases. The trim removed 4 bases at V and 0 bases at J, leaving 7 bases unmatched. The V gene's germline CDR1 is SQVTM and CDR2 ANQGSEA. This CDR3 contains 15 residues. DNA of the CDR3: TGCAGCGTTGTCGTTGCAGGGGGCGTGAACACTGAAGCTTTCTTT. Its protein product is CSVVVAGGVNTEAFF.

The chain couples TRBV12-3 or TRBV12-4 to TRBJ1-3; D is ambiguous. CDR3 length: 13 amino acids. The V and J ends lost 4 bases and 8 bases respectively, with 12 bases between them. The CDR3 loop is CASSSIRGDTIYF. In DNA form, the CDR3 reads TGTGCCAGCAGTTCGATTCGGGGTGACACCATATATTTT.

The rearrangement uses TRBV7-2 and TRBJ1-4, with D tentatively TRBD1 (6 bases). This CDR3 is 17 amino acids long. The ends were cut back, 1 base at V and 7 bases at J, with 19 bases in the middle. Germline CDR1 and CDR2: SGHTA and FQGNSA. The CDR3 DNA reads as TGTGCCAGCAGCTTAGGTTTCTGGGCAGGGGATGGTGAAAAACTGTTTTTT. Translating it yields CASSLGFWAGDGEKLFF.

This chain connects TRBV11-3 to TRBJ2-3, with TRBD1 identical over 7 bases. Trimming removed 6 bases from V and 1 base from J; junction bases left unmatched: 4. The CDR3 runs to 14 residues. Germline V gives CDR1 SGHNT, CDR2 YENEEA. The CDR3 here is CASSQDRGTDTQYF. For the CDR3, the DNA is TGTGCCAGCAGTCAAGACAGGGGCACAGATACGCAGTATTTT. The complete variable domain, with remaining parts taken from reference TRBV11-3 and TRBJ2-3, reads EAGVVQSPRYKIIEKKQPVAFWCNPISGHNTLYWYLQNLGQGPELLIRYENEEAVDDSQLPKDRFSAERLKGVDSTLKIQPAELGDSAVYLCASSQDRGTDTQYFGPGTRLTVL.

The V call is TRBV12-5, the J call TRBJ2-1, with unresolved D. Germline CDR1 LGHNT, CDR2 FRNRAP. Trimming took off 5 bases at V and 7 bases at J, with 9 bases between the two ends. This CDR3 is built from 12 residues. This CDR3 reads CASGLTLNEQFF. Written as DNA, the CDR3 is TGTGCTAGTGGTCTGACTCTAAATGAGCAGTTCTTC.

This clone was picked up one time. The CDR3: CASSGLAGPSTDTQYF. CDR3 DNA sequence: TGTGCCAGCAGTGGACTAGCGGGGCCTAGCACAGATACGCAGTATTTT. V gene TRBV6-6 combines with J gene TRBJ2-3; the match to TRBD2 covers 12 bases. Germline lookup yields CDR1 MNHNY and CDR2 SVGAGI (reference sequence). The V and J ends lost 5 bases and 0 bases, in that order; junction bases with no gene match: 3. This CDR3 spans 16 amino acids.

The chain couples TRBV27 to TRBJ2-5; D is tentatively TRBD1 or TRBD2 (5 bases each). V was shortened by 6 bases and J by 4 bases, with 12 bases between the two germline ends. Looked up from germline, CDR1 is MNHEY and CDR2 is SMNVEV (reference sequence). The CDR3 contains 13 residues. The CDR3 region is CASRRTGGETQYF. The DNA of the CDR3 is TGTGCCAGCAGACGGACTGGGGGAGAGACCCAGTACTTC.

The chain recombines TRBV27 with TRBJ2-4; D gene ambiguous. Looked up from germline, CDR1 is MNHEY and CDR2 is SMNVEV (reference sequence). This CDR3 comprises 15 residues. Between the trimmed V and J ends, which lost 4 bases and 0 bases, there was a span of 10 bases. CDR3 nucleotides: TGTGCCAGCAGTTCGTTGAGCCTAGCCAAAAACATTCAGTACTTC. This codes for CASSSLSLAKNIQYF.

This clone has just one count. The chain is built from TRBV11-2 and TRBJ1-4; a weak D match, TRBD1 (5 bases). This CDR3 region has 15 residues. Germline CDR1 is SGHAT and CDR2 is FQNNGV. Trimming removed 2 bases from V and 3 bases from J, with 10 bases in between. The chain's CDR3 is CASSLRGTPNEKLFF. In DNA form, the CDR3 reads TGTGCCAGCAGCTTACGGGGGACGCCTAATGAAAAACTGTTTTTT.

The CDR3 spells CASSYGGPGYGYTF. Here the CDR3 DNA reads TGTGCCAGCAGTTACGGGGGACCTGGCTATGGCTACACCTTC. The chain has TRBV6-5 and TRBJ1-2, with a weak D call TRBD1 (5 bases). Trimming pared 2 bases from V and 4 bases from J, leaving 11 bases between. The CDR3 has 14 residues. The germline V gene encodes CDR1 MNHEY and CDR2 SVGAGI.